This T cell receptor beta chain came from a study of regulatory T cells in long-lasting Graves disease. As for time point: persistent/refractory GD, antithyroid drugs over 5 years with positive TRAb. Generation of the TCR library employed RNA extracted from PBMCs. Assembly of TCR beta libraries relied on iRepertoire HTBI primers together with Arm-PCR of CDR3 regions. TCRdb used MiXCR to reprocess the multiplex PCR reads, holding one entry per CDR3 protein. The sample has about 310,000 distinct CDR3 sequences, roughly 21% seen once; the top ten hold 56%. This sequence was found in a female donor with Graves disease. Sequencing used peripheral blood mononuclear cells (PBMCs), obtained when the disease was refractory, from a patient treated with antithyroid drugs.

The CDR3 loop reads CSAHGFSGGGNEQFF. The CDR3 nucleotides are TGCAGTGCCCATGGGTTCAGCGGAGGTGGCAATGAGCAGTTCTTC. The rearrangement joins TRBV20-1 to TRBJ2-1; weak D call: TRBD2 (5 bases). Germline V gene sequence: CDR1 DFQATT, CDR2 SNEGSKA (reference sequence). The CDR3 is made up of 15 amino acids. Trimming cost V 6 bases and J 6 bases, with 21 bases left between them.